This T cell receptor (beta chain) was documented in a study of CD8 T cells in ankylosing spondylitis. Findings and caveats of the study: Apparently characteristic of ankylosing spondylitis blood was a TCR beta motif (about eight highly homologous variants). Matched ankylosing spondylitis synovial fluid reportedly contained a significantly enriched population of disease-linked clones.

About this clonotype: The antigen is not known.

From the 5' RACE reads, TCRdb called clonotypes with MiXCR, one entry per CDR3 protein. The data show about 540,000 distinct CDR3 sequences, roughly 12% seen once. The CDR3 has 14 amino acids. CDR1 and CDR2 from the germline V gene are WSHSY and SAAADI. V was pared by 6 bases and J by 3 bases, with 8 bases of the junction left unmatched. The sequenced sample was blood, either unsorted or a sorted T cell fraction (not recorded which). This receptor was taken from a male donor with ankylosing spondylitis. The genes are TRBV10-2 and TRBJ2-7; TRBD2 matches 7 bases. This chain's CDR3 is CASRRGVAGYEQYF. The CDR3, as DNA: TGCGCCAGCAGGAGAGGGGTAGCGGGCTACGAGCAGTACTTC.